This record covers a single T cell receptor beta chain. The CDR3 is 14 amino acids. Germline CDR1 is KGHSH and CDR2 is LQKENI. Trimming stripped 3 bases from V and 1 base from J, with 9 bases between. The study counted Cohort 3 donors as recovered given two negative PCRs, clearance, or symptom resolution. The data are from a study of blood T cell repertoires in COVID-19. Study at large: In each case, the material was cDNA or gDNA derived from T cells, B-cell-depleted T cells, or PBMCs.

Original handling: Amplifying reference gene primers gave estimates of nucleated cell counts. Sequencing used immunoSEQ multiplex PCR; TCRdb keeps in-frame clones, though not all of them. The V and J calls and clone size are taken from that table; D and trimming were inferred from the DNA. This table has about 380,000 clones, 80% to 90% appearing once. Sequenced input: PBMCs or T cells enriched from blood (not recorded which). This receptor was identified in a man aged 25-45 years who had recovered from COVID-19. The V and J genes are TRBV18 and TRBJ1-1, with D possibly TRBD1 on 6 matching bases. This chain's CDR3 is CASSPDSPNTEAFF. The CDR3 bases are TGTGCCAGCTCACCGGACAGTCCGAACACTGAAGCTTTCTTT.